The clone carrying this TCR beta chain has a handful of counts. Its antigen remains unknown. With around 0.6 ug used per sample, the template was genomic DNA from bulk tumor. During surgery, each primary tumor gave multiple biopsies spaced as far apart as possible. Enrolled individuals presented with untreated, newly diagnosed non-small cell lung cancer and received curative surgery. The data originate from a study of immune heterogeneity within non-small cell lung tumors. Findings and limits, study-wide: The study found identical dominant CDR3 beta clonotypes recurring across tumor sites within a patient, alongside site-unique high-frequency clones. Clonality of local T cells correlated moderately but significantly with local tumor mutational burden (R around 0.35).

TCR beta CDR3 was amplified by multiplex PCR using 32 V and 13 J primers. TCRdb redid the calling of the multiplex PCR reads with MiXCR, one entry per CDR3 protein. In the table there are 13,000 or so distinct CDR3 sequences, around a fifth of which are singletons. This CDR3 spans 14 amino acids. Germline V gene lookup returns CDR1 SGHRS and CDR2 YFSETQ. Trimming removed 7 bases from V and 6 bases from J, with 16 bases in between. This sequence joins TRBV5-1 and TRBJ2-2; possibly TRBD1 or TRBD2 for D (6 bases each). The sequencing sample was made of lung tumor tissue. The receptor was isolated from a man in his fifties or sixties with non-small cell lung cancer. CDR3 sequence: CASGSDGGPGELFF. CDR3 in DNA: TGCGCCAGCGGCTCCGACGGGGGCCCCGGGGAGCTGTTTTTT.